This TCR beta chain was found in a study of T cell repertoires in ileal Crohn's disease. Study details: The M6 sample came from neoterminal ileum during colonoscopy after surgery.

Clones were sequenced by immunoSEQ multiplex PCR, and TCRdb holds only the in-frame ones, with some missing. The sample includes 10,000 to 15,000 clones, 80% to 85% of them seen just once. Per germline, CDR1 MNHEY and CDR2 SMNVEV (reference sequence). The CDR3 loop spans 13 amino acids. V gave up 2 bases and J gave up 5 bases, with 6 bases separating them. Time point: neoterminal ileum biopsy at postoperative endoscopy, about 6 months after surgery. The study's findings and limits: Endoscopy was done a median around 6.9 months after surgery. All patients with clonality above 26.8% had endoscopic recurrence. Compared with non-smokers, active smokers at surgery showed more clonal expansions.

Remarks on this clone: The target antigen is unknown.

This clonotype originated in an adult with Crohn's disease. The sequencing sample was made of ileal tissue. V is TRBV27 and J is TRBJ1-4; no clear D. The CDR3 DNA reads TGTGCCAGCAGTTTAAGCCTAAATGAAAAACTGTTTTTT. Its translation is CASSLSLNEKLFF.